The rows below give T cell receptor beta chains drawn from one sample of a study of shared clonotypes between healthy human individuals. Only in-frame clones appear in the TCRdb table, and some are missing; sequencing was by immunoSEQ multiplex PCR. The sample shows around 2.5 million clones, over 85% of them seen only once. Sequencing was carried out using naive CD4+ T cells from PBMCs. The receptors come from a man younger than 30 in good health. Some clones in this sample may be carry-over from other donors' samples. Each CDR3 is given with its conserved first and last residue. The D gene is left open where the match is weak. Only some rows state a clone size, as once, few, many or a class for expanded clones.

>TRBV2|TRBD1|15|.|TRBJ1-2
TGTGCCCGCCGGGACAGGGGGCTGGAGGACTATGGCTACACCTTC
CARRDRGLEDYGYTF
>TRBV7-2|.|12|.|TRBJ2-7
TGTGCCAGCAGCGCGACCAGGGACCTCCGGTACTTC
CASSATRDLRYF
>TRBV9|.|17|.|TRBJ1-3
TGTGCCAGCAGCGTAGATCTTGGCAGAAGCTCTGGAAACACCATATATTTT
CASSVDLGRSSGNTIYF
>TRBV6-1|TRBD2|15|.|TRBJ2-1
TGTGCCAGCATCCTTGGACTAGCGGGCAACAATGAGCAGTTCTTC
CASILGLAGNNEQFF
>TRBV7-9|.|13|.|TRBJ2-7
TGTGCCAGCAGTCAAACAGGTGGCGGCGAGCAGTACTTC
CASSQTGGGEQYF
>TRBV28|TRBD1|14|.|TRBJ1-2
TGTGCCAGCAGTCTCGGACAGGGGCTGGTTGGCTACACCTTC
CASSLGQGLVGYTF
>TRBV11-1|TRBD1|16|.|TRBJ1-1
TGTGCCAGCAGCTTAGCAGGGACAGGCATGAACACTGAAGCTTTCTTT
CASSLAGTGMNTEAFF
>TRBV7-2|TRBD1|14|once|TRBJ2-3
TGTGCCAGCAACCCGGGACAGGTGGTGGATACGCAGTATTTT
CASNPGQVVDTQYF
>TRBV7-9|TRBD1|18|.|TRBJ2-7
TGTGCCAGCAGCCCCCGACTACCGACAGGGGGGATTAGCGACGAGCAGTACTTC
CASSPRLPTGGISDEQYF
>TRBV19|TRBD2|14|once|TRBJ2-1
TGTGCCAGTGGCCTTAGCGGGAGGGCACATGAGCAGTTCTTC
CASGLSGRAHEQFF
>TRBV28|TRBD2|16|.|TRBJ2-7
TGTGCCAGCAGTTTATGGGGCGGGAGTCTTTCCTACGAGCAGTACTTC
CASSLWGGSLSYEQYF
>TRBV5-1|.|17|.|TRBJ2-7
TGCGCCAGCAGCCCCATCGAACCTCCCATCGGGGCATACGAGCAGTACTTC
CASSPIEPPIGAYEQYF
>TRBV27|.|13|.|TRBJ1-1
TGTGCCAGCAGTTTGGTCAGAGGGGGTGAGGCTTTCTTT
CASSLVRGGEAFF
>TRBV19|.|16|.|TRBJ2-3
TGTGCCAGTAGTATCCTCCAGGCCGGAAGCACAGATACGCAGTATTTT
CASSILQAGSTDTQYF
>TRBV2|.|12|.|TRBJ2-7
TGTGCCAGCGCGCCGACTCTCTACGAGCAGTACTTC
CASAPTLYEQYF
>TRBV28|.|14|.|TRBJ1-3
TGTGCCAGTAAGCCCGGGGGCACTGGAAACACCATATATTTT
CASKPGGTGNTIYF
>TRBV5-1|TRBD1|14|once|TRBJ2-7
TGCGCCAGCAGCTCAGGGTGGACAGGGAACGAGCAGTACTTC
CASSSGWTGNEQYF
>TRBV2|.|15|.|TRBJ1-2
TGTGCCAGCAGTGACCCGAGGGCAGGGAACTATGGCTACACCTTC
CASSDPRAGNYGYTF
>TRBV6-6|TRBD1|14|.|TRBJ2-7
TGTGCCAGCACCGGGGGACAGGGGCCTTACGAGCAGTACTTC
CASTGGQGPYEQYF
>TRBV5-1|.|14|.|TRBJ1-4
TGCGCCAGCAGCGGGGTTGGGCCTAATGAAAAACTGTTTTTT
CASSGVGPNEKLFF
>TRBV6-6|TRBD1|12|.|TRBJ2-1
TGTGCCAGCAGTCAGGGGGTGCGGGAGCAGTTCTTC
CASSQGVREQFF
>TRBV7-9|.|15|.|TRBJ2-7
TGTGCCAGCAGCTTAGTAGTACACTCCGCCTACGAGCAGTACTTC
CASSLVVHSAYEQYF
>TRBV19|TRBD2|17|.|TRBJ2-3
TGTGCCAGCAGGGGGACTAGCGGCCAAGATACGACAGATACGCAGTATTTT
CASRGTSGQDTTDTQYF
>TRBV7-2|.|14|.|TRBJ1-1
TGTGCCAGCAGCTTAGGGCAGGGGTCCACTGAAGCTTTCTTT
CASSLGQGSTEAFF
>TRBV5-4|.|16|.|TRBJ2-3
TGTGCCAGCAGCTCGGGCGGAGCGGCTAGCACAGATACGCAGTATTTT
CASSSGGAASTDTQYF
>TRBV27|.|12|.|TRBJ2-7
TGTGCCAGCAGAACAACCCGGGACGAGCAGTACTTC
CASRTTRDEQYF
>TRBV10-3|TRBD1|15|.|TRBJ1-2
TGTGCCATCAGTGAGTCGCCGGGACAGGGTCAACGACCCACCTTC
CAISESPGQGQRPTF
>TRBV27|TRBD2|15|.|TRBJ2-5
TGTGCCAGCAGTTTATCGCCCGGACTAGCGGGGGAGCAGTACTTC
CASSLSPGLAGEQYF
>TRBV5-1|TRBD2|15|.|TRBJ2-3
TGCGCCAGTCAGCGGGAGGGCCCTCGCACAGATACGCAGTATTTT
CASQREGPRTDTQYF